The 29 T cell receptor beta chains given below trace back to one sample, sequenced in a study of blood T cell repertoires in COVID-19. The data were produced by immunoSEQ multiplex PCR, yet TCRdb's version contains in-frame clones alone and is incomplete. The profile covers around 300,000 clones, with 87% appearing a single time and 6% to 6.5% taken by the ten largest. What was sequenced was PBMCs or T cells enriched from blood (not recorded which). Every receptor here comes from a woman in her thirties or forties who had recovered from COVID-19.

J is TRBJ1-6 and V is TRBV7-2, with TRBD1 as a possible D gene (6 bases). The germline V gene has CDR1 SGHTA and CDR2 FQGNSA. CDR3 size: 15 residues. V shed 2 bases and J shed 4 bases, with 9 bases lying between them. CDR3 residues: CASSLKGGYNSPLHF. The CDR3 DNA reads TGTGCCAGCAGCTTAAAAGGGGGTTATAATTCACCCCTCCACTTT.

CDR3 nucleotides: TGTGCCAGCAGCCAGACTAGCGGGAGGGCCTACGAGCAGTACTTC. Translation: CASSQTSGRAYEQYF. J is TRBJ2-7 and V is TRBV13, with TRBD2 identical over 14 bases. CDR1 is PRHDT and CDR2 is FYEKMQ in the germline V gene (reference sequence). The CDR3 is 15 residues long. V shed 5 bases, J shed 2 bases, and the junction held 2 bases outside the gene matches.

Here the CDR3 DNA reads TGTGCCAGCAGCTTACCCGGGACAGCCGGGGAGCTGTTTTTT. It specifies CASSLPGTAGELFF. V and J are TRBV7-6 and TRBJ2-2, with 7 bases fitting TRBD1. The CDR3 spans 14 residues. Germline V lookup: CDR1 SGHVS, CDR2 FNYEAQ. The junction had 3 bases not matched to a gene; V was cut back by 2 bases and J by 6 bases.

V is TRBV19 and J is TRBJ2-3, with 10 nucleotides matching TRBD1. This CDR3 region has 17 residues. Germline CDR1 LNHDA, CDR2 SQIVND (reference sequence). The ends lost 5 bases at V and 9 bases at J; junction bases unmatched: 17. CDR3 in amino acids: CASSPTAGDRGPGTQYF. The CDR3 region has the DNA TGTGCCAGTAGTCCTACCGCCGGGGACAGGGGTCCAGGCACGCAGTATTTT.

The chain carries TRBV27 and TRBJ1-4; D is unclear. The CDR3 covers 15 residues. Germline V gene data show CDR1 as MNHEY and CDR2 as SMNVEV (reference sequence). V lost 1 base and J 7 bases, leaving 13 bases between the germline ends. This chain's CDR3 is CASSLYPSGGEKLFF. CDR3 nucleotides: TGTGCCAGCAGTTTATACCCCTCCGGAGGTGAAAAACTGTTTTTT.

The V and J genes are TRBV5-6 and TRBJ2-5; the match to TRBD2 covers 8 bases. The V gene's germline CDR1 is SGHDT and CDR2 YYEEEE. V lost 1 base, J lost 1 base, and 3 bases stayed unmatched. CDR3 length equals 15 residues. The DNA of the CDR3 is TGTGCCAGCAGCTTGTTAGCGGGACTCCAAGAGACCCAGTACTTC. Protein: CASSLLAGLQETQYF.

This clone was detected only once. The chain carries TRBV7-9 and TRBJ2-3, with TRBD2 matching over 8 bases. V was pared by 0 bases and J by 2 bases, with 4 bases of the junction left unmatched. The length of the CDR3 is 16 residues. CDR1 is SEHNR, CDR2 FQNEAQ, per germline (reference sequence). Written as DNA, the CDR3 is TGTGCCAGCAGCTTAGCGGATAGCGGGACCACAGATACGCAGTATTTT. Protein: CASSLADSGTTDTQYF.

CDR3 DNA sequence: TGCAGCGTTGCCATGACTAGCGGTTCCTACGAGCAGTACTTC. Translation gives CSVAMTSGSYEQYF. V gene TRBV29-1 combines with J gene TRBJ2-7; TRBD2 matches at 9 bases. CDR3 length: 14 residues. The ends lost 4 bases at V and 1 base at J; junction bases unmatched: 5. Germline lookup yields CDR1 SQVTM and CDR2 ANQGSEA.

This chain uses TRBV2 with TRBJ2-5; D is ambiguous. The V end lost 5 bases, the J end lost 12 bases, and 16 bases lay between the germline ends. This CDR3 region has 12 residues. CDR1 is SNHLY, CDR2 FYNNEI, per germline. Written as DNA, the CDR3 is TGTGCCAGCAGTCCCCACCTCCCCGAGGAGTACTTC. It is translated as CASSPHLPEEYF.

The gene calls are TRBV7-8 and TRBJ1-2, with D possibly TRBD1 on 5 matching bases. Germline CDR1 reads SGHVS; CDR2 reads FQNEAQ. V was pared by 5 bases and J by 5 bases, with 12 bases between. This CDR3 has 13 residues. DNA of the CDR3: TGTGCCAGCAGCCTCAGGGCAGGGTATGGCTACACCTTC. Its protein is CASSLRAGYGYTF.

This clone was seen only once. The chain employs TRBV7-2 and TRBJ2-7; 12 positions match TRBD2. Germline V gene sequence: CDR1 SGHTA, CDR2 FQGNSA. The CDR3 is 15 residues long. V shed 8 bases, J shed 0 bases, and the junction held 5 bases outside the gene matches. The CDR3 region is CASLLTSGGSYEQYF. As DNA, the CDR3 is TGTGCCAGCTTATTGACTAGCGGGGGCTCCTACGAGCAGTACTTC.

The gene calls are TRBV5-1 and TRBJ2-3, with 7 bases that match TRBD2. The V gene's germline CDR1 is SGHRS and CDR2 YFSETQ. V lost 4 bases and J lost 2; bases outside the gene matches: 7. The CDR3 sequence is 15 residues long. CDR3 sequence (DNA): TGCGCCAGCAGCATTCCTAGCGGATCCACAGATACGCAGTATTTT. This encodes CASSIPSGSTDTQYF.

The J gene is TRBJ1-3, the V gene TRBV7-6; D is unresolved. CDR1 and CDR2 (germline): SGHVS, FNYEAQ. The V and J ends lost 1 base and 0 bases respectively, with 13 bases between them. CDR3 size: 17 residues. This chain's CDR3 is CASSLESGRYSGNTIYF. CDR3 nucleotide sequence: TGTGCCAGCAGCTTAGAAAGCGGACGATACTCTGGAAACACCATATATTTT.

V gene TRBV4-2 combines with J gene TRBJ2-1, with 11 bases aligning to TRBD2. There are 17 residues in the CDR3. J lost 4 bases, V lost 4 bases, and 9 bases had no gene match. CDR1 is LGHNA and CDR2 is YNFKEQ in the germline V gene. CDR3 sequence (DNA): TGTGCCAGCAGCCCCTCGGCGGGGACTAGCGGATACAATGAGCAGTTCTTC. Its translation is CASSPSAGTSGYNEQFF.

The V gene is TRBV27, the J gene TRBJ2-3; perhaps TRBD1 as D (5 bases). Deletions cut 5 bases from V and 6 bases from J, with 12 bases between. The CDR3 contains 13 residues. Germline CDR1 is MNHEY and CDR2 is SMNVEV (reference sequence). The CDR3 loop reads CASSPGLVDTQYF. The DNA of the CDR3 is TGTGCCAGCAGTCCAGGGTTGGTGGATACGCAGTATTTT.

The rearrangement joins TRBV10-3 to TRBJ1-1; 10 nucleotides match TRBD1. Germline V CDR1 and CDR2: ENHRY, SYGVKD. CDR3 length equals 16 residues. The V segment lost 3 bases and the J segment 4 bases; nucleotides outside the gene matches: 8. The CDR3 reads CAISDRQGATGTEAFF. DNA of the CDR3: TGTGCCATCAGTGACAGACAGGGGGCGACCGGCACTGAAGCTTTCTTT.

In its sample, this clone was seen a few times. The chain is built from TRBV5-6 and TRBJ2-6; TRBD1 agrees at 7 bases. The V segment lost 6 bases and the J segment 4 bases; nucleotides outside the gene matches: 13. CDR3 length: 17 amino acids. CDR1 SGHDT and CDR2 YYEEEE come from the germline V gene. The DNA of the CDR3 is TGTGCCAGCACCGAACAGGGGTTGCCGCGCGGGGCCAACGTCCTGACTTTC. Translating gives CASTEQGLPRGANVLTF.

In the case of this clone: Mismatch with germline at one junction end may stem from a read error. The chain has TRBV28 and TRBJ2-3; TRBD2 agrees at 7 bases. The V gene's germline CDR1 is MDHEN and CDR2 SYDVKM. The length of the CDR3 is 17 residues. The CDR3 coding sequence is TGTGCCAGCAGTTACCCTAGCGGCCCCGGAGGCACGGATACGCAGTATTTT. It translates to CASSYPSGPGGTDTQYF.

This chain joins TRBV28 and TRBJ1-5, with D perhaps matching TRBD1 (6 bases). From germline, CDR1 is MDHEN and CDR2 SYDVKM. V was pared by 6 bases and J by 0 bases, with 12 bases between. This CDR3 spans 15 amino acids. The DNA for the CDR3 is TGTGCCAGCAGCCCGGACAGTCATAGCAATCAGCCCCAGCATTTT. The encoded protein is CASSPDSHSNQPQHF.

In this sample, this clone turned up once. The V gene is TRBV4-1, the J gene TRBJ2-1, with 15 bases lining up with TRBD2. V dropped 8 bases and J dropped 9; count of bases not matched to a gene: 11. The CDR3 runs 16 residues. CDR1 MGHRA and CDR2 YSYEKL come from the germline V gene. Here the CDR3 DNA reads TGCGCCAGCTCTTACCCGGGACTAGCGGGAGGACTTGAGCAGTTCTTC. Residues: CASSYPGLAGGLEQFF.

The chain employs TRBV28 and TRBJ2-1; D may be TRBD1 (6 bases). Germline V gene lookup returns CDR1 MDHEN and CDR2 SYDVKM. The CDR3 runs 16 residues. With 4 bases removed from V and 3 bases from J, the gap between germline ends came to 16 bases. For the CDR3, the DNA is TGTGCCAGCAGTTCCCCGACAGGTTCTAACTACAATGAGCAGTTCTTC. Its protein is CASSSPTGSNYNEQFF.

The chain employs TRBV30 and TRBJ1-2; D gene ambiguous. This CDR3 has 12 amino acids. From germline, CDR1 is GTSNPN and CDR2 SVGIG (reference sequence). V was trimmed by 4 bases and J by 8 bases, leaving 14 bases between them. Written as DNA, the CDR3 is TGTGCCTGGACCGATCTGCTGGAGGGCTACACCTTC. Encoded protein: CAWTDLLEGYTF. The whole variable domain, remainder taken from reference TRBV30 and TRBJ1-2, is SQTIHQWPATLVQPVGSPLSLECTVEGTSNPNLYWYRQAAGRGLQLLFYSVGIGQISSEVPQNLSASRPQDRQFILSSKKLLLSDSGFYLCAWTDLLEGYTFGSGTRLTVV.

This sequence joins TRBV5-8 and TRBJ1-4, with D hard to call. Trimming pared 4 bases from V and 10 bases from J, leaving 23 bases between. This CDR3 has 16 amino acids. CDR1 SGHTS and CDR2 YDEGEE come from the germline V gene. CDR3 DNA: TGTGCCAGCAGCGGCAGGTCCGGCCAGGCGTTTGGAAAACTGTTTTTT. This sequence encodes CASSGRSGQAFGKLFF.

The J gene is TRBJ2-1, the V gene TRBV7-9; TRBD2 aligns across 7 bases. With 1 base clipped from V and 15 bases from J, the junction kept 9 bases outside the gene matches. This CDR3 spans 13 amino acids. Germline V gene lookup returns CDR1 SEHNR and CDR2 FQNEAQ (reference sequence). The DNA for the CDR3 is TGTGCCAGCAGCTTAGACGAGACAGCGGGGCGGTTCTTC. Translation gives CASSLDETAGRFF.

The CDR3 DNA reads TGTGCCAGCAGCTTCCGGACTAGCGGGAGCACCGGGGAGCTGTTTTTT. Amino acid sequence: CASSFRTSGSTGELFF. V usage is TRBV7-8 and J usage is TRBJ2-2; 13 nucleotides agree with TRBD2. The CDR3 runs 16 residues. Trimming cost V 3 bases and J 4 bases; bases outside gene matches: 2. Per the germline V gene, CDR1 is SGHVS and CDR2 is FQNEAQ.

V gene TRBV28 combines with J gene TRBJ1-2; 8 nucleotides align to TRBD1. The trim removed 4 bases at V and 6 bases at J, leaving 10 bases unmatched. CDR3 size: 15 residues. Germline lookup yields CDR1 MDHEN and CDR2 SYDVKM. Here the CDR3 DNA reads TGTGCCAGCAGTTCTGGACAGGGACGGCTCAATGGCTACACCTTC. The encoded protein is CASSSGQGRLNGYTF.

The genes are TRBV7-9 and TRBJ2-7; D may be TRBD2 (6 bases). The CDR3 has 15 residues. Looked up from germline, CDR1 is SEHNR and CDR2 is FQNEAQ (reference sequence). The V and J ends lost 5 bases and 1 base respectively, with 15 bases between them. The CDR3 here is CASSRTTAGSYEQYF. DNA for the CDR3: TGTGCCAGCAGCCGCACGACGGCGGGATCCTACGAGCAGTACTTC.

This clone was detected once. DNA for the CDR3: TGTGCCAGCAGCGAAGGACAGGGGGGGTCCTACGAGCAGTACTTC. Protein product: CASSEGQGGSYEQYF. The chain combines TRBV6-6 with TRBJ2-7, with 10 bases that match TRBD1. The CDR3 is made up of 15 amino acids. V lost 6 bases, J lost 1 base, and 6 bases stayed unmatched. Germline CDR1 is MNHNY and CDR2 is SVGAGI (reference sequence).

A few counts support this clone. V gene TRBV7-8 combines with J gene TRBJ2-2; perhaps TRBD2 as D (6 bases). The CDR3 consists of 15 residues. V dropped 7 bases and J dropped 3 bases, with 15 bases sitting between them. Germline CDR1 SGHVS, CDR2 FQNEAQ. CDR3 DNA sequence: TGTGCCAGCAACATTCCGGGCGGGGACACCGGGGAGCTGTTTTTT. Translation gives CASNIPGGDTGELFF.